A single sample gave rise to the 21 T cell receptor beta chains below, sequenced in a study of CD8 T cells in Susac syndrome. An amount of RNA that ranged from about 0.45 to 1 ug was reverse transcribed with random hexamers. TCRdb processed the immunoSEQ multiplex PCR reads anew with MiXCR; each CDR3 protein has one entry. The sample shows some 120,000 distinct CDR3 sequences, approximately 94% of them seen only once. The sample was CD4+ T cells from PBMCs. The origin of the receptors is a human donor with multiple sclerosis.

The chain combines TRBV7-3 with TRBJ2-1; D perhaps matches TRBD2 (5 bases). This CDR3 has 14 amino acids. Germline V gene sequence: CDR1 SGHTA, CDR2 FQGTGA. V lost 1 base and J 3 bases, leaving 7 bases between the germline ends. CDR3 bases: TGTGCCAGCAGCTTAAACGGGATCTACAATGAGCAGTTCTTC. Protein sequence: CASSLNGIYNEQFF.

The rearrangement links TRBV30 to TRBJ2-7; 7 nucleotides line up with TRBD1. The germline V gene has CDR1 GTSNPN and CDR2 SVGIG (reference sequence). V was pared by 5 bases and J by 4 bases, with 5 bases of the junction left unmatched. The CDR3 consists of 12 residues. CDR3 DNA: TGTGCCTGGGGGACAGATCTGTACGAGCAGTACTTC. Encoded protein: CAWGTDLYEQYF.

The CDR3 is CASHQAGWVDTEAFF. CDR3 DNA: TGTGCCAGTCATCAGGCAGGGTGGGTCGACACTGAAGCTTTCTTT. The chain has TRBV19 and TRBJ1-1; a possible D gene is TRBD1 (5 bases). V lost 8 bases and J 3 bases, leaving 19 bases between the germline ends. CDR1 is LNHDA and CDR2 is SQIVND in the germline V gene (reference sequence). This CDR3 comprises 15 residues.

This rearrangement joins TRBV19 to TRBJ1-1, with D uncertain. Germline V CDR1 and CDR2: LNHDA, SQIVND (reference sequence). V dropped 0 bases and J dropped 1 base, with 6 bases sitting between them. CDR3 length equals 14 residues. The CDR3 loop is CASSIEVPNTEAFF. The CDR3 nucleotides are TGTGCCAGTAGTATAGAAGTTCCGAACACTGAAGCTTTCTTT.

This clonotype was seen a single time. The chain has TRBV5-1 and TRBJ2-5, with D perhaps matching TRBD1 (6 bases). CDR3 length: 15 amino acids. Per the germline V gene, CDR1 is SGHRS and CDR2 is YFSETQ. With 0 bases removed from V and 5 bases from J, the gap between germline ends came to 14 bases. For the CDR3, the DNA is TGCGCCAGCAGCTTGGATCAGGGGAATCGGGAGACCCAGTACTTC. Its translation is CASSLDQGNRETQYF.

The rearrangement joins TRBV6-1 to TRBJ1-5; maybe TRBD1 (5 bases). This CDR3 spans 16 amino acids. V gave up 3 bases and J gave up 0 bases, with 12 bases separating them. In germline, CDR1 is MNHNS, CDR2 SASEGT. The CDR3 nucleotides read TGTGCCAGCAGTGACCCTCCGGGACGTAGCAATCAGCCCCAGCATTTT. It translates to CASSDPPGRSNQPQHF.

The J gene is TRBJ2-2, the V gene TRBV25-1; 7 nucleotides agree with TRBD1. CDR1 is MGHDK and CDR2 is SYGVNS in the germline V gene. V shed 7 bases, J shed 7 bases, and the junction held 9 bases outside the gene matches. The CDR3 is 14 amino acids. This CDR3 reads CASKQQGSGGELFF. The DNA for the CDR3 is TGTGCCAGCAAGCAACAGGGGAGTGGCGGGGAGCTGTTTTTT.

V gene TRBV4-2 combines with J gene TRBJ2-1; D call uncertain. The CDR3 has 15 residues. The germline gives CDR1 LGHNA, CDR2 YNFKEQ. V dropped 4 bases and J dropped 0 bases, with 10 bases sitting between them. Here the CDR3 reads CASSLEESSYNEQFF. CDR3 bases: TGTGCCAGCAGCCTCGAGGAGAGCTCCTACAATGAGCAGTTCTTC.

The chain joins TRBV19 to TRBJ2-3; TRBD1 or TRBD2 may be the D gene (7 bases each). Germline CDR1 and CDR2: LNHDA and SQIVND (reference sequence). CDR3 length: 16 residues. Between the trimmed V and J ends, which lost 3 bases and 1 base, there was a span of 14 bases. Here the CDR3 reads CASSISPGGGTDTQYF. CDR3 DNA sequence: TGTGCCAGTAGTATCAGTCCAGGGGGGGGCACAGATACGCAGTATTTT.

The CDR3 is CSALTGDPSTDTQYF. For the CDR3, the DNA is TGCAGTGCGTTGACAGGGGATCCTAGCACAGATACGCAGTATTTT. J is TRBJ2-3 and V is TRBV20-1; 8 bases are a match to TRBD1. V lost 6 bases to trimming and J lost 0 bases; unmatched junction nucleotides: 8. The length of the CDR3 is 15 residues. From germline, CDR1 is DFQATT and CDR2 SNEGSKA (reference sequence).

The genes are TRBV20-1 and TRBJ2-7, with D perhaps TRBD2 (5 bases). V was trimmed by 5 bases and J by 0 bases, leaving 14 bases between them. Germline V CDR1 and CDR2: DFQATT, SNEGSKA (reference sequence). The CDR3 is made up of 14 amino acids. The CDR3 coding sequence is TGCAGTGCTGCGGGCCGACAAGGCTCCTACGAGCAGTACTTC. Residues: CSAAGRQGSYEQYF.

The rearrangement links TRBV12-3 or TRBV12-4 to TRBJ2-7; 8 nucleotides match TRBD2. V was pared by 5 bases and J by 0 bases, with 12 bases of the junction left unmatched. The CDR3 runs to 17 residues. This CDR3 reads CASSPGRGTRHSYEQYF. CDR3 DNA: TGTGCCAGCAGTCCCGGGAGGGGGACTAGACACTCCTACGAGCAGTACTTC.

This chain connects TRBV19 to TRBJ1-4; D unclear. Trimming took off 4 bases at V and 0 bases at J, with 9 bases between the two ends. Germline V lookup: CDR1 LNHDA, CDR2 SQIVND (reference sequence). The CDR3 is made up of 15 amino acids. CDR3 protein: CASSTLSATNEKLFF. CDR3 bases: TGTGCCAGTAGTACCTTGTCTGCAACTAATGAAAAACTGTTTTTT.

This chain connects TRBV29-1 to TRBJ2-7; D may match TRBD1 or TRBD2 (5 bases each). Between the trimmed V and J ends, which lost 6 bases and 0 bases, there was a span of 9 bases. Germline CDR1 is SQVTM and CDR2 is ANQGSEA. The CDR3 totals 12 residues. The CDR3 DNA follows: TGCAGCGTGGGGACCCACTCCTACGAGCAGTACTTC. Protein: CSVGTHSYEQYF.

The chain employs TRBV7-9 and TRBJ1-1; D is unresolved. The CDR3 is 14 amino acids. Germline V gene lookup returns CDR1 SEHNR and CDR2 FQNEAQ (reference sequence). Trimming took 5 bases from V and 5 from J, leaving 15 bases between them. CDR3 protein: CASSTLDGLTEAFF. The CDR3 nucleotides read TGTGCCAGCAGCACGTTGGACGGGTTAACTGAAGCTTTCTTT. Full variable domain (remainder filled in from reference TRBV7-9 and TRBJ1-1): DTGVSQNPRHKITKRGQNVTFRCDPISEHNRLYWYRQTLGQGPEFLTYFQNEAQLEKSRLLSDRFSAERPKGSFSTLEIQRTEQGDSAMYLCASSTLDGLTEAFFGQGTRLTVV.

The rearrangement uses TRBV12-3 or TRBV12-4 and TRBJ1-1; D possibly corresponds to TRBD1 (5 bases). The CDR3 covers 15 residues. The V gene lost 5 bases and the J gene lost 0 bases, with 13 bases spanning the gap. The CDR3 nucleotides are TGTGCCAGCAGTCCCACCGGGACTCTGAACACTGAAGCTTTCTTT. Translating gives CASSPTGTLNTEAFF.

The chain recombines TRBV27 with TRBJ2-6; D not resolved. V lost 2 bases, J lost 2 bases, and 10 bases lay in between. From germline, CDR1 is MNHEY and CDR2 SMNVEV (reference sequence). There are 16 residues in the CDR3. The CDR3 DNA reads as TGTGCCAGCAGTTTAGATGGCCGGACTGGGGCCAACGTCCTGACTTTC. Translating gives CASSLDGRTGANVLTF.

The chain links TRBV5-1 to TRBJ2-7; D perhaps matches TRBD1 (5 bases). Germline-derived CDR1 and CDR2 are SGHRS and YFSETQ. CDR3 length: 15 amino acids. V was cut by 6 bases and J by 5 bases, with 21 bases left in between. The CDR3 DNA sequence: TGCGCCAGCAACTGGGGCAGGGCCAGTCCGGACGAGCAGTACTTC. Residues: CASNWGRASPDEQYF.

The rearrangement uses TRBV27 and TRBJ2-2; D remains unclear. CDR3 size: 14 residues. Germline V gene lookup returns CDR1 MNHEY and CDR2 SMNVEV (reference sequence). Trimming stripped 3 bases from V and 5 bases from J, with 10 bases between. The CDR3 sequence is CASSFTSITGELFF. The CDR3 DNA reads TGTGCCAGCAGTTTCACATCAATTACCGGGGAGCTGTTTTTT.

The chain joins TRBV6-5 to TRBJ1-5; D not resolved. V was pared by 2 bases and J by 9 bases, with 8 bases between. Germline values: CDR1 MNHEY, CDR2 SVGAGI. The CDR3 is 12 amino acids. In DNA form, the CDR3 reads TGTGCCAGCAGTTACCCGGGTGGGCCCCAGCATTTT. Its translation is CASSYPGGPQHF.

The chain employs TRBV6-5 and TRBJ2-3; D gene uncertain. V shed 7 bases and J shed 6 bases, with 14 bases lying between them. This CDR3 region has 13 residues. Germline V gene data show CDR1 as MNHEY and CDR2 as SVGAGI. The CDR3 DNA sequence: TGTGCCAGCACCAATCTAGGATTTGATACGCAGTATTTT. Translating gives CASTNLGFDTQYF.